A single sample gave rise to the 15 T cell receptor beta chains below, sequenced in a study of blood T cell repertoires in COVID-19. TCRdb keeps only in-frame clones here, not all; method: immunoSEQ multiplex PCR. The top ten hold about a tenth of the sample, which has some 130,000 clones, around 80% seen once. Material for sequencing was peripheral blood. These receptor sequences come from a human donor in a cohort sampled during active COVID-19.

The chain is built from TRBV10-1 and TRBJ1-2; 8 nucleotides agree with TRBD1. The CDR3 length is 18 residues. Germline lookup yields CDR1 WNHNN and CDR2 SYGVQD (reference sequence). Unmatched junction bases numbered 15, after V lost 3 bases and J lost 3 bases. CDR3 region: CASSEKPWLQGVDYGYTF. The CDR3 nucleotides read TGCGCCAGCAGTGAAAAGCCATGGTTACAGGGGGTGGACTATGGCTACACCTTC.

The chain has TRBV9 and TRBJ1-2, with TRBD1 matching 7 bases. The junction had 4 bases not matched to a gene; V was cut back by 4 bases and J by 1 base. CDR3 size: 14 residues. Germline CDR1 SGDLS, CDR2 YYNGEE. CDR3 region: CASSLTGFNYGYTF. CDR3 coding DNA: TGTGCCAGCAGCCTGACAGGGTTTAACTATGGCTACACCTTC.

The rearrangement joins TRBV27 to TRBJ2-7; TRBD1 matches 10 bases. Germline CDR1 reads MNHEY; CDR2 reads SMNVEV (reference sequence). The CDR3 loop spans 21 amino acids. J was trimmed by 3 bases and V by 2 bases; bases with no gene match: 22. The CDR3 spells CASSLGTGDRAGVPVLYEQYF. The DNA of the CDR3 is TGTGCCAGCAGTTTAGGGACAGGGGATCGAGCGGGGGTCCCAGTCCTCTACGAGCAGTACTTC.

This clone has just a few counts. This chain's CDR3 is CASSLSSTQETQYF. The DNA for the CDR3 is TGTGCCAGCAGTTTATCGAGCACCCAAGAGACCCAGTACTTC. V gene TRBV27 combines with J gene TRBJ2-5, with D unresolved. Trimming took off 0 bases at V and 1 base at J, with 6 bases between the two ends. Germline V gene data show CDR1 as MNHEY and CDR2 as SMNVEV (reference sequence). The CDR3 has 14 amino acids.

J is TRBJ1-1 and V is TRBV30; the D is unclear. Per the germline V gene, CDR1 is GTSNPN and CDR2 is SVGIG (reference sequence). Trimming removed 3 bases from V and 6 bases from J, with 14 bases in between. CDR3 length equals 13 residues. CDR3 loop: CAWRGRWVSEAFF. CDR3 bases: TGTGCCTGGAGGGGGAGATGGGTTTCTGAAGCTTTCTTT.

V usage is TRBV15 and J usage is TRBJ2-7; D may be TRBD2 (5 bases). The CDR3 has 14 amino acids. The V gene lost 1 base and the J gene lost 4 bases, with 11 bases spanning the gap. Germline-derived CDR1 and CDR2 are LNHNV and YYDKDF (reference sequence). The CDR3 sequence: CATSRGGSVYEQYF. The CDR3 DNA is TGTGCCACCAGCAGAGGTGGGAGCGTATACGAGCAGTACTTC.

In DNA, the CDR3 is TGTGCCAGCAGATTGGACACAGCTAAAAACACTGAAGCTTTCTTT. Its translation is CASRLDTAKNTEAFF. This chain joins TRBV6-5 and TRBJ1-1, with TRBD1 as a possible D gene (5 bases). V gave up 6 bases and J gave up 2 bases, with 16 bases separating them. Per germline, CDR1 MNHEY and CDR2 SVGAGI. This CDR3 spans 15 amino acids.

This chain uses TRBV2 with TRBJ1-5; maybe TRBD1 (5 bases). Germline assignment: CDR1 SNHLY and CDR2 FYNNEI. The CDR3 length is 14 residues. V was clipped by 4 bases and J by 5 bases, with 12 bases between them. CDR3 nucleotide sequence: TGTGCCAGCAGTGTATCGGGGGTAGATCAGCCCCAGCATTTT. Translation: CASSVSGVDQPQHF.

The chain employs TRBV6-5 and TRBJ1-1; 7 bases match TRBD1. Trimming cost V 7 bases and J 1 base; bases outside gene matches: 3. Germline V gene data show CDR1 as MNHEY and CDR2 as SVGAGI. The CDR3 is 13 amino acids. CDR3: CASNGQENTEAFF. CDR3 sequence (DNA): TGTGCCAGCAATGGACAGGAGAACACTGAAGCTTTCTTT.

The rearrangement uses TRBV5-6 and TRBJ2-2, with D possibly TRBD1 on 5 matching bases. This CDR3 comprises 15 residues. CDR1 and CDR2 (germline): SGHDT, YYEEEE. The V end lost 4 bases, the J end lost 2 bases, and 12 bases lay between the germline ends. CDR3 nucleotide sequence: TGTGCCAGCAGCCCCGGTGGGGCCAACACCGGGGAGCTGTTTTTT. This sequence encodes CASSPGGANTGELFF.

This clone occurred a few times. V is TRBV4-1 and J is TRBJ1-3; D remains unclear. V lost 1 base, J lost 0 bases, and 10 bases lay in between. Germline CDR1 MGHRA, CDR2 YSYEKL. The CDR3 is made up of 16 amino acids. For the CDR3, the DNA is TGCGCCAGCAGCCAAGGGGTAGACTCCTCTGGAAACACCATATATTTT. Translation gives CASSQGVDSSGNTIYF.

The rearrangement joins TRBV19 to TRBJ2-7, with 10 bases lining up with TRBD1. The CDR3 is 14 residues long. Trimming cost V 6 bases and J 3 bases; bases outside gene matches: 5. Germline V gene lookup returns CDR1 LNHDA and CDR2 SQIVND (reference sequence). CDR3 nucleotides: TGTGCCAGTAGCACCGGGACAGGGGACTACGAGCAGTACTTC. Residues: CASSTGTGDYEQYF. Using reference TRBV19 and TRBJ2-7 for the parts outside the CDR3, the full variable domain is DGGITQSPKYLFRKEGQNVTLSCEQNLNHDAMYWYRQDPGQGLRLIYYSQIVNDFQKGDIAEGYSVSREKKESFPLTVTSAQKNPTAFYLCASSTGTGDYEQYFGPGTRLTVT.

The genes are TRBV10-1 and TRBJ2-3; 9 bases map to TRBD2. The CDR3 has 18 residues. Germline-derived CDR1 and CDR2 are WNHNN and SYGVQD (reference sequence). V gave up 3 bases and J gave up 4 bases; unmatched junction bases: 14. CDR3: CASSDRERGALLADTQYF. The CDR3 coding sequence is TGCGCCAGCAGTGATAGGGAGCGGGGGGCTCTTCTGGCAGATACGCAGTATTTT.

This chain joins TRBV4-1 and TRBJ1-3, with no clear D. V was cut by 1 base and J by 0 bases, with 10 bases left in between. The germline gives CDR1 MGHRA, CDR2 YSYEKL. The CDR3 runs to 16 residues. The CDR3 spells CASSQVRQFSGNTIYF. CDR3 nucleotide sequence: TGCGCCAGCAGCCAAGTTCGCCAGTTCTCTGGAAACACCATATATTTT.

The rearrangement uses TRBV10-1 and TRBJ1-2, with 7 bases fitting TRBD1. This CDR3 is built from 13 residues. V was pared by 0 bases and J by 5 bases, with 0 bases of the junction left unmatched. In germline, CDR1 is WNHNN, CDR2 SYGVQD (reference sequence). The CDR3 sequence: CASSESTGYGYTF. Here the CDR3 DNA reads TGCGCCAGCAGTGAGTCGACAGGGTATGGCTACACCTTC.